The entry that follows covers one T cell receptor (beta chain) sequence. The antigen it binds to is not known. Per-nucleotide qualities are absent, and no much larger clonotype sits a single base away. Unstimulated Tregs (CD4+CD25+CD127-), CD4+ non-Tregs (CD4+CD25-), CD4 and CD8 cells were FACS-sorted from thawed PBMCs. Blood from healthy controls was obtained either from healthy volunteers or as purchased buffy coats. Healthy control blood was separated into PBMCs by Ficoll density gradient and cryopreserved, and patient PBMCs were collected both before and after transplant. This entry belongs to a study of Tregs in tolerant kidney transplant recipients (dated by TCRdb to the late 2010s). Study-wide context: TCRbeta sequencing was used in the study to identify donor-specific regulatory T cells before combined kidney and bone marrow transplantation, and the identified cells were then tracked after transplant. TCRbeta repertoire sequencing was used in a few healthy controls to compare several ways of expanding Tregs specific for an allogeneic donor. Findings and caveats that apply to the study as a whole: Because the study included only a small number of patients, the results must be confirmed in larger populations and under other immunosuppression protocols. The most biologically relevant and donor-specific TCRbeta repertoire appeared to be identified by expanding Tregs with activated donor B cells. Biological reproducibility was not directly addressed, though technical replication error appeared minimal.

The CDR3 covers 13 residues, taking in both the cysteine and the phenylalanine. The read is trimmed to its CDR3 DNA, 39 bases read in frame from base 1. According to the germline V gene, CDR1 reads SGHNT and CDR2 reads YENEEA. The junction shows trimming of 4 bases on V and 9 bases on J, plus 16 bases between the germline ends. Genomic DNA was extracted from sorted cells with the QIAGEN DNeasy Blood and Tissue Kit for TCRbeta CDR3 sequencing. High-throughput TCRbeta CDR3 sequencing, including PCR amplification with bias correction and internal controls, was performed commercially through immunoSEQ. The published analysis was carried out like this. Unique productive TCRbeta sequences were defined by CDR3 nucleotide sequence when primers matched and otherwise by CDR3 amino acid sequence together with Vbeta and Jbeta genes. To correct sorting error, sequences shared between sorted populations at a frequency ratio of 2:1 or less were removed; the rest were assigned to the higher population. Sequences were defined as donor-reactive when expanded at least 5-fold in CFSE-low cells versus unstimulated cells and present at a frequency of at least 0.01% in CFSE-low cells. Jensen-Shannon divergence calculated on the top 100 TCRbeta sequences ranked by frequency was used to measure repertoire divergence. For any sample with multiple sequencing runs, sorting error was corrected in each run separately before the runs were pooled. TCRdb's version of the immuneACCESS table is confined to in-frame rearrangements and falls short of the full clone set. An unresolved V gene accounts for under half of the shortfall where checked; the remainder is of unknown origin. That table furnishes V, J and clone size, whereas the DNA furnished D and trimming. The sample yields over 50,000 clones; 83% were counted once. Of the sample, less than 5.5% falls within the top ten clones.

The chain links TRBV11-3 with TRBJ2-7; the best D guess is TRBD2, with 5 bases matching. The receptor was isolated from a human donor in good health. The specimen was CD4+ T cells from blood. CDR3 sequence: CASSSQGGSAQYF. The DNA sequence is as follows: TGTGCCAGCAGCTCCCAAGGAGGCAGCGCGCAGTACTTC.